Sequencing of this T cell receptor beta chain was carried out in a study of T cells in Graves' hyperthyroidism and ophthalmopathy. Study outcomes and limitations: The majority of expanded thyroid clonotypes above 0.001 also appeared in blood.

RNA transcripts served as the template for amplifying TCR beta CDR3 regions. The HTBI set primed first-round TCR CDR3 RT-PCR. TCRdb re-called the multiplex PCR reads with MiXCR, one entry per CDR3 protein. The sample shows 150,000 or so distinct CDR3 sequences, approximately 20% of them seen only once. This clonotype came up a few times. The target antigen is unknown. The CDR3 length is 14 residues. Germline V gene lookup returns CDR1 LNHDA and CDR2 SQIVND (reference sequence). Trimming took 8 bases from V and 5 from J, leaving 15 bases between them. These patients, aged 18 to 65, had recently diagnosed hyperthyroidism lasting under 2 months. Orbital computed tomography and thyroid ultrasound, together with serum TRAb and thyroxine and clinical symptoms, were used for diagnoses.

The TCR originated in a woman aged 50 to 60 with Graves' hyperthyroidism that later progressed to Graves' ophthalmopathy. Material for sequencing was blood. The genes are TRBV19 and TRBJ2-2; the D gene is possibly TRBD2 (5 bases). In nucleotides, the CDR3 is TGTGCCAGTGAGAGGGCCGGGTCTACCGGGGAGCTGTTTTTT. Protein sequence: CASERAGSTGELFF.